These 4 T cell receptor beta chains came from one sample sequenced in a study of monozygotic twins with inflammatory bowel disease. After re-calling the 5' RACE reads, TCRdb lists one entry per CDR3 protein, DNA absent. Its table records about 210,000 distinct CDR3 sequences. What was sequenced was blood. The receptors derive from a human donor with ulcerative colitis or Crohn's disease, or a healthy co-twin of an affected twin (not recorded which).

J is TRBJ1-4 and V is TRBV12-3 or TRBV12-4; TCRdb selects TRBD1, and the lack of DNA leaves this call unchecked. The CDR3 contains 16 residues. The CDR3 sequence is CASTRGVRDSGEKLFF.

The chain is built from TRBV5-1 and TRBJ2-1; the TCRdb D gene call, TRBD2, has no DNA to confirm it. Germline-derived CDR1 and CDR2 are SGHRS and YFSETQ. This CDR3 contains 17 residues. The CDR3 sequence is CASSLAWTSGGASEQFF.

The V gene is TRBV6-2 or TRBV6-3, the J gene TRBJ2-7; TCRdb gives TRBD2 as the D gene, but with no DNA this cannot be confirmed. This CDR3 is built from 15 residues. Germline V CDR1 and CDR2: MNHEY, SVGEGT. CDR3 sequence reads: CASSYGGLAGSEQYF.

The chain uses TRBV5-1 and TRBJ1-6; TCRdb lists TRBD1, though no DNA is available to test this call. Germline V gene data show CDR1 as SGHRS and CDR2 as YFSETQ. This CDR3 is 15 amino acids long. The CDR3 spells CASSLRDGLYSPLHF. The full variable domain, in which reference TRBV5-1 and TRBJ1-6 provide the parts outside the CDR3, is KAGVTQTPRYLIKTRGQQVTLSCSPISGHRSVSWYQQTPGQGLQFLFEYFSETQRNKGNFPGRFSGRQFSNSRSEMNVSTLELGDSALYLCASSLRDGLYSPLHFGNGTRLTVT.